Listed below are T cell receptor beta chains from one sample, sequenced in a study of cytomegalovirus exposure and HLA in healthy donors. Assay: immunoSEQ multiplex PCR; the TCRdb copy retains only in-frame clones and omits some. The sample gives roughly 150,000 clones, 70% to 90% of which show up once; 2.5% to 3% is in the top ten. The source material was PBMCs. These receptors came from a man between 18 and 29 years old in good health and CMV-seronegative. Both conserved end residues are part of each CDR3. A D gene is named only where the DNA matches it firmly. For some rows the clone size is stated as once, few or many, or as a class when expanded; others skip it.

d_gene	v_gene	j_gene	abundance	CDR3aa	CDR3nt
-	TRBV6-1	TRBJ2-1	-	CASSVVNEQFF	TGTGCCAGCAGTGTCGTCAATGAGCAGTTCTTC
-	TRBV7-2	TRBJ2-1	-	CASSKTSQGEQFF	TGTGCCAGCAGCAAGACTAGTCAGGGTGAGCAGTTCTTC
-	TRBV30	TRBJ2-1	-	CAWNVDEVWGSLDEQFF	TGTGCCTGGAATGTCGACGAAGTATGGGGCAGTTTGGATGAGCAGTTCTTC
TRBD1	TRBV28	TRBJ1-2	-	CASSPRDRESYGYTF	TGTGCCAGCAGTCCGCGGGACAGGGAATCCTATGGCTACACCTTC
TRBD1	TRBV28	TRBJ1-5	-	CASSLGQGWGGQPQHF	TGTGCCAGCAGTTTAGGACAGGGTTGGGGTGGTCAGCCCCAGCATTTT
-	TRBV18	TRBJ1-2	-	CASSPTGGNYGYTF	TGTGCCAGCTCACCAACAGGTGGCAACTATGGCTACACCTTC
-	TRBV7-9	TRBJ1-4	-	CASSLKRRSYENEKLFF	TGTGCCAGCAGCTTGAAGCGTAGGTCCTACGAAAATGAAAAACTGTTTTTT
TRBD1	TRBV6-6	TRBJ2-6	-	CASSRRGQGANVLTF	TGTGCCAGCAGTCGCAGGGGGCAGGGGGCCAACGTCCTGACTTTC
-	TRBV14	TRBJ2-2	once	CASSQAQGTGELFF	TGTGCCAGCAGCCAAGCCCAGGGCACCGGGGAGCTGTTTTTT
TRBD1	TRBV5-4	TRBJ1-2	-	CASSHGTDLWYGYTF	TGTGCCAGCAGCCATGGGACAGACCTTTGGTATGGCTACACCTTC
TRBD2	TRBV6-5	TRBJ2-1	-	CASGFSGENEQFF	TGTGCCAGCGGATTTAGCGGGGAGAATGAGCAGTTCTTC
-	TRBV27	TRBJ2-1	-	CASSLGRNNEQFF	TGTGCCAGCAGTTTAGGCAGAAACAATGAGCAGTTCTTC
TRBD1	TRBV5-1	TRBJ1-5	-	CASSLGGTGSNQPQHF	TGCGCCAGCAGCTTGGGTGGGACAGGGTCGAATCAGCCCCAGCATTTT
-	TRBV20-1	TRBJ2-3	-	CSAAFLDTQYF	TGCAGTGCGGCTTTTTTAGATACGCAGTATTTT
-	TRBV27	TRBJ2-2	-	CASSNYRGGANTGELFF	TGTGCCAGCAGTAACTACCGGGGCGGGGCGAACACCGGGGAGCTGTTTTTT
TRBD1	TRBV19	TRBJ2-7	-	CASTGQGAPYEQYF	TGTGCCAGTACCGGACAGGGGGCTCCCTACGAGCAGTACTTC
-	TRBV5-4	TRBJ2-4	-	CASSDSASSVAKNIQYF	TGTGCCAGCAGCGACTCGGCCTCGTCTGTAGCCAAAAACATTCAGTACTTC
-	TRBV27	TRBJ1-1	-	CASGQRRGDEAFF	TGTGCCAGCGGGCAACGACGGGGGGATGAAGCTTTCTTT
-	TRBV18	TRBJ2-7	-	CASSPPVITDEQYF	TGTGCCAGCTCACCACCGGTTATAACAGACGAGCAGTACTTC
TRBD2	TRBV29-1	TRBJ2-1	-	CSAGLAGYNEQFF	TGCAGCGCGGGACTAGCGGGCTACAATGAGCAGTTCTTC
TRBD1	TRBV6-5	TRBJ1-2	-	CASRRQHDRGYGYTF	TGTGCCAGCCGACGCCAACACGACAGGGGTTACGGCTACACCTTC
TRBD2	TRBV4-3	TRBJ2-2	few	CASSQEEPGLAGRSTGELFF	TGCGCCAGCAGCCAAGAAGAACCGGGACTAGCGGGGAGGAGTACCGGGGAGCTGTTTTTT
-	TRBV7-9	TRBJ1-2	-	CASSLDFGSTF	TGTGCCAGCAGCTTAGACTTCGGGAGCACCTTC
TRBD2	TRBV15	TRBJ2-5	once	CATSWEGKQETQYF	TGTGCCACCAGCTGGGAGGGAAAACAAGAGACCCAGTACTTC
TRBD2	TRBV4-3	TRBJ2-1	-	CASSLGGSQNNEQFF	TGCGCCAGCAGCTTAGGCGGGAGCCAAAACAATGAGCAGTTCTTC
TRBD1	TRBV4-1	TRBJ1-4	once	CASSQGFGQGNEKLFF	TGCGCCAGCAGCCAAGGGTTCGGACAGGGAAATGAAAAACTGTTTTTT
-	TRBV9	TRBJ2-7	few	CASSFSGTGSMSEQYF	TGTGCCAGCAGCTTTAGCGGGACAGGGTCTATGAGCGAGCAGTACTTC
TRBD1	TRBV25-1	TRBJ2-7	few	CASSEWNLGQGYEQYF	TGTGCCAGCAGTGAATGGAACCTCGGACAGGGTTACGAGCAGTACTTC
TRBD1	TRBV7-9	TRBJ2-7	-	CASSRRDRAYEQYF	TGTGCCAGCAGCCGACGGGACAGGGCCTACGAGCAGTACTTC
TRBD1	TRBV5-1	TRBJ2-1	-	CASSAGQGINEQFF	TGCGCCAGCAGCGCGGGACAGGGAATCAATGAGCAGTTCTTC
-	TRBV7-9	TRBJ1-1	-	CASSLGNGAFF	TGTGCCAGCAGCTTAGGAAACGGAGCTTTCTTT
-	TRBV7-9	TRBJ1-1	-	CASSSRREVGTEAFF	TGTGCCAGCAGCTCACGGAGGGAGGTAGGCACTGAAGCTTTCTTT
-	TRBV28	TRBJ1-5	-	CASSSLRASQPQHF	TGTGCCAGCAGTTCCCTGCGGGCCTCTCAGCCCCAGCATTTT
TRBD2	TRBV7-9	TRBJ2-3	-	CASGLAGDTDTQYF	TGTGCCAGCGGACTAGCGGGGGACACAGATACGCAGTATTTT
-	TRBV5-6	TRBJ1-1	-	CASSPTVQGTEAFF	TGTGCCAGCAGTCCAACTGTTCAGGGCACTGAAGCTTTCTTT
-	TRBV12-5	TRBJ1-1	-	CASGLSGANTEAFF	TGTGCTAGTGGTTTGTCAGGGGCGAACACTGAAGCTTTCTTT